The rows below give T cell receptor beta chains drawn from one sample of a study of read filtering for tumor transcriptome and immune sequencing. One entry per CDR3 protein results from TCRdb running MiXCR on the reads. The top ten clones hold around 48% of a sample with several thousand distinct CDR3 sequences, about a quarter of them seen once. The sequencing sample was made of a population of CD138-negative cells sorted from bone marrow. The receptors stem from a donor at least 40 years old with multiple myeloma. Each CDR3 is given with its conserved first and last residue. The D gene is left open where the match is weak. Size tells how often a clone was seen (once, few, many) or the class of an expanded clone, and some rows leave it out.

V gene	D gene	J gene	clone size	CDR3 DNA	CDR3 protein
TRBV7-8	TRBD2	TRBJ2-1	medium-sized	TGTGCCAGCAGCTTAATGGGACTAGCGGGAGGGCCTAGCTCCTACAATGAGCAGTTCTTC	CASSLMGLAGGPSSYNEQFF
TRBV6-2/TRBV6-3	NA	TRBJ2-4	many	TGTGCCAGCAGTTACGGGCGTCTAGCCAAAAACATTCAGTACTTC	CASSYGRLAKNIQYF
TRBV29-1	NA	TRBJ2-1	NA	TGCAGCGTTCCGCGGAAGGTCAATGAGCAGTTCTTC	CSVPRKVNEQFF
TRBV4-3	NA	TRBJ1-1	NA	TGCGCCAGCAGCCAAGATCCAGATGGCACTGAAGCTTTCTTT	CASSQDPDGTEAFF
TRBV4-1	NA	TRBJ2-1	many	TGCGCCAGCAGCGGGCGGGTTGGGCGAGATGAGCAGTTCTTC	CASSGRVGRDEQFF
TRBV5-4	NA	TRBJ2-7	NA	TGTGCCAGCAGCAGAGAGGACTCCTACGAGCAGTACTTC	CASSREDSYEQYF
TRBV5-4	TRBD1	TRBJ1-4	few	TGTGCCAGCAGCTCCAACAGGGGGCTGGATGAAAAACTGTTTTTT	CASSSNRGLDEKLFF
TRBV10-3	TRBD2	TRBJ2-1	many	TGTGCCATCAGTGAGTCGTGGCTAGCGGAGCACCTTGGGCAGTTCTTC	CAISESWLAEHLGQFF
TRBV7-8	TRBD2	TRBJ2-7	many	TGTGCCAGCAGCTTAAGGACTAGCGGGAACCACGAGCAGTACTTC	CASSLRTSGNHEQYF
TRBV7-3	NA	TRBJ2-5	many	TGTGCCAGCAGCTCCCAAGAGACCCAGTACTTC	CASSSQETQYF
TRBV4-1	NA	TRBJ2-2	NA	TGCGCCAGCAGCCAAGGTACCCTCCTAAACACCGGGGAGCTGTTTTTT	CASSQGTLLNTGELFF
TRBV14	TRBD2	TRBJ2-1	NA	TGTGCCGTCAGCCTAAGGTTTCTAGCGGGGCCATACAATGAGCAGTTCTTC	CAVSLRFLAGPYNEQFF
TRBV7-8	TRBD1	TRBJ2-6	many	TGTGCCAGCAGCTTACCACAGGGGGCACCCTCTGGGGCCAACGTCCTGACTTTC	CASSLPQGAPSGANVLTF
TRBV7-9	NA	TRBJ2-7	many	TGTGCCAGCACCCCTGGGGACGAGCAGTACTTC	CASTPGDEQYF
TRBV30	NA	TRBJ1-2	many	TGTGCCTGGAGTGTATCCGGGGGCTACACCTTC	CAWSVSGGYTF
TRBV20-1	TRBD1	TRBJ1-2	many	TGCAGTGCTTTCCGGACAGGGGAGTCGATTTGGGATGGCTACACCTTC	CSAFRTGESIWDGYTF
TRBV6-2/TRBV6-3	NA	TRBJ2-2	medium-sized	TGTGCCATCCGGACGGGGCTAGCCCCCACCGGGGAGCTGTTTTTT	CAIRTGLAPTGELFF
TRBV6-5	NA	TRBJ2-2	many	TGTGCCAGCCAAGCCAGGAGAAACACCGGGGAGCTGTTTTTT	CASQARRNTGELFF
TRBV9	NA	TRBJ1-5	NA	TGTGCCAGCAGCCTCCAGGACAATCAGACCCAGCATTTT	CASSLQDNQTQHF
TRBV5-4	TRBD1	TRBJ2-1	many	TGTGCCAGCATCCAAACAAGCGAACGACAGGGCTTTGAGCAGTTCTTC	CASIQTSERQGFEQFF
TRBV7-8	NA	TRBJ2-5	many	TGTGCCAGCAGCTTATCGTACCGACTAGGAGATCAAGAGACCCAGTACTTC	CASSLSYRLGDQETQYF
TRBV7-9	NA	TRBJ2-7	many	TGTGCCAGCAGCTTAGGCAACTTATCCTACGAGCAGTACTTC	CASSLGNLSYEQYF
TRBV5-1	NA	TRBJ2-3	many	TGCGCCAGCAGCTTGGGGGCATCCACAGATACGCAGTATTTT	CASSLGASTDTQYF
TRBV4-2	NA	TRBJ2-1	many	TGTGCCAGCAGCCAAGATGGTCCAGTCACTGAGCAGTTCTTC	CASSQDGPVTEQFF
TRBV19	NA	TRBJ2-1	NA	TGTGCCACGATTTTGCCCCTGCCTAGCAGGTGGAATGAGCAGTTCTTC	CATILPLPSRWNEQFF
TRBV6-6	TRBD1	TRBJ1-1	few	TGTGCCAGCAGACCAAGGACAGGGGGCGAGAGGGAGCAGTACTTT	CASRPRTGGEREQYF
TRBV7-3	NA	TRBJ2-1	many	TGTGCCAGCAGCCCCGACTTTAAGACCTACAATGAGCAGTTCTTC	CASSPDFKTYNEQFF
TRBV2	NA	TRBJ1-2	few	TGTGCCAGCAGCGCAGGGACTGCGAAACTCTATGGCTACACCTTC	CASSAGTAKLYGYTF
TRBV29-1	TRBD2	TRBJ2-1	NA	TGCAGCGTTTCCTCGACTAGCTGGAACGAGCAGTTCTTC	CSVSSTSWNEQFF
TRBV7-2	TRBD2	TRBJ2-3	many	TGTGCCAGCAGCCGTTCGGGGCGAATGGGAGCGGGAGGGAAGGGGGATACGCAGTATTTT	CASSRSGRMGAGGKGDTQYF
TRBV7-9	TRBD2	TRBJ2-7	many	TGTGCCAGCAGCTTACTGCGGGAGGGCCGCTACGAGCAGTACTTC	CASSLLREGRYEQYF
TRBV5-6	NA	TRBJ2-7	many	TGTGCCAGCAGCTTGAACCCAAGGTCCTCGGTCACCGAGCAGTACTTC	CASSLNPRSSVTEQYF
TRBV29-1	TRBD1	TRBJ2-7	NA	TGCAGCGTTGGGACAGGCGACCCCTACGAGCAGTACTTC	CSVGTGDPYEQYF
TRBV2	TRBD1	TRBJ2-3	once	TGTGCCAGCAGTGAGGACAGGGGAGTGGGCACAGATACGCAGTATTTT	CASSEDRGVGTDTQYF
TRBV6-2/TRBV6-3	NA	TRBJ2-1	many	TGTGCCAGCAGTTACAGAAAAGAGTACAATGAGCAGTTCTTC	CASSYRKEYNEQFF
TRBV6-2/TRBV6-3	NA	TRBJ2-7	many	TGTGCCAGCACCTCTCCCCCTAGCCATGAGCAGTACTTC	CASTSPPSHEQYF
TRBV7-8	TRBD1	TRBJ1-1	NA	TGTGCCAGCAGTCAACAGGGGAACACTGAGGCTTCCTTT	CASSQQGNTEASF
TRBV4-2	TRBD1	TRBJ2-2	many	TGTGCCAGCAGCCAGGGGACAGGGGACACCGGGGAGCTGTTTTTT	CASSQGTGDTGELFF
TRBV6-1	TRBD2	TRBJ2-1	NA	TGTGCCAGCACTCGAGGAACTAGCGGGAGCAATGAGCAGTTCTTC	CASTRGTSGSNEQFF
TRBV12-5	TRBD2	TRBJ2-1	many	TGTGCTAGTGGTTTGGGACTAGCCAATGAGCAGTTCTTC	CASGLGLANEQFF
TRBV20-1	NA	TRBJ2-1	many	TGCAGTGCCCCGCCTCTGGGACTTACCAATGAGCAGTTCTTC	CSAPPLGLTNEQFF
TRBV30	TRBD2	TRBJ2-1	medium-sized	TGTGCCTGGACGGCTAGCGGGGACAATGAGCAGTTCTTC	CAWTASGDNEQFF
TRBV4-1	NA	TRBJ2-5	NA	TGCGCCAGCAGCCGACAGGTTGAAGAGACCCAGTACTTC	CASSRQVEETQYF
TRBV9	TRBD2	TRBJ2-2	many	TGTGCCAGCAGCGCCGGGGGGTCCGTGGCCGGGGAGCTGTTTTTT	CASSAGGSVAGELFF
TRBV20-1	TRBD2	TRBJ2-7	NA	TGCAGTGCTAGATTGGGGACTAGCAGCTACGAGCAGTACTTC	CSARLGTSSYEQYF
TRBV6-2/TRBV6-3	NA	TRBJ2-3	many	TGTGCCAGCAGTTACCTCGGGGAATACACAGATACGCAGTATTTT	CASSYLGEYTDTQYF
TRBV11-1	TRBD2	TRBJ2-3	NA	TGTGCCAGCAGCTCCCCAATCGGGGGGGGAGATACGCAGTATTTT	CASSSPIGGGDTQYF
TRBV7-3	TRBD1	TRBJ2-3	many	TGTGCCAGCAGCACCACAGGGGGCACAGATACGCAGTATTTT	CASSTTGGTDTQYF
TRBV6-2/TRBV6-3	NA	TRBJ2-1	many	TGTGCCAGCAGGTTGACGGGATCCACCTACAATGAGCAGTTCTTC	CASRLTGSTYNEQFF
TRBV18	NA	TRBJ1-4	NA	TGTGCCAGCCCACCCGGGCCGACGAATGAAGAACTGTTTTTT	CASPPGPTNEELFF
TRBV11-1	NA	TRBJ2-7	many	TGTGCCAGCAGCGCGGGCTCTAAAAGTGTCTACGAGCAGTACTTC	CASSAGSKSVYEQYF
TRBV12-3/TRBV12-4	NA	TRBJ2-1	medium-sized	TGTGCCAGCAGTTCAACAGGGTACAATGAGCAGTTCTTC	CASSSTGYNEQFF